These 13 T cell receptor beta chains share one sample of origin, sequenced in a study. Using its own MiXCR run on the RT-PCR reads, TCRdb lists one record per CDR3 protein. This sample has around 700,000 distinct CDR3 sequences, with approximately 15% found just once. The specimen sequenced was memory CD4+ T cells from blood. The source is a female donor in good health, serving as a healthy control.

The chain uses TRBV20-1 and TRBJ2-3; 7 bases match TRBD2. This CDR3 region has 14 residues. The V gene's germline CDR1 is DFQATT and CDR2 SNEGSKA (reference sequence). V gave up 6 bases and J gave up 3 bases; unmatched junction bases: 9. The CDR3 nucleotides read TGCAGTGCCCAACCGGCGGGAGTTACAGATACGCAGTATTTT. Its translation: CSAQPAGVTDTQYF.

This sequence joins TRBV5-1 and TRBJ2-1; D possibly corresponds to TRBD1 (5 bases). CDR3 length: 16 amino acids. Germline loops: CDR1 SGHRS, CDR2 YFSETQ. V lost 2 bases and J lost 0, with 12 bases in between. The CDR3: CASSLTPDSSYNEQFF. The CDR3 nucleotides read TGCGCCAGCAGCTTAACCCCTGACAGCTCCTACAATGAGCAGTTCTTC.

This sequence joins TRBV27 and TRBJ2-3, with 7 bases lining up with TRBD2. V was clipped by 1 base and J by 4 bases; unmatched bases: 8. Germline lookup yields CDR1 MNHEY and CDR2 SMNVEV (reference sequence). This CDR3 contains 16 residues. This chain's CDR3 is CASSLYLGGGADTQYF. For the CDR3, the DNA is TGTGCCAGCAGTTTATATTTGGGGGGGGGAGCAGATACGCAGTATTTT.

V and J are TRBV11-3 and TRBJ2-3; no clear D gene. From germline, CDR1 is SGHNT and CDR2 YENEEA. This CDR3 region has 14 residues. Trimming shortened V by 2 bases and J by 4 bases, and 10 bases separated the two germline ends. Here the CDR3 reads CASSLSRASDTQYF. Written as DNA, the CDR3 is TGTGCCAGCAGCTTATCCCGGGCGTCAGATACGCAGTATTTT.

Concerning this clonotype itself: This may be a read error, as it is one base from a much larger clone. The gene calls are TRBV7-8 and TRBJ2-5, with 10 bases that match TRBD2. The germline CDR1 and CDR2 sequences are SGHVS and FQNEAQ. The CDR3 is made up of 17 amino acids. As DNA, the CDR3 is TGTGCCAGCAGCTTAGGGCTAATCAGCGGGGGGGCTGAGACCCAGTGCTTC. Encoded protein: CASSLGLISGGAETQCF.

This clonotype was observed at least ten times. V usage is TRBV15 and J usage is TRBJ2-5; D perhaps matches TRBD1 (5 bases). In germline, CDR1 is LNHNV, CDR2 YYDKDF (reference sequence). The CDR3 totals 15 residues. The V end lost 0 bases, the J end lost 2 bases, and 10 bases lay between the germline ends. In DNA, the CDR3 is TGTGCCACCAGCAGAGATGAACGGACACAAGAGACCCAGTACTTC. Translating it yields CATSRDERTQETQYF. Together with reference TRBV15 and TRBJ2-5, the CDR3 gives the full variable domain: DAMVIQNPRYQVTQFGKPVTLSCSQTLNHNVMYWYQQKSSQAPKLLFHYYDKDFNNEADTPDNFQSRRPNTSFCFLDIRSPGLGDTAMYLCATSRDERTQETQYFGPGTRLLVL.

This clonotype showed up just a few times. This sequence joins TRBV12-3 or TRBV12-4 and TRBJ2-3, with D perhaps matching TRBD1 (5 bases). Trimming cost V 8 bases and J 6 bases, with 9 bases left between them. There are 11 residues in the CDR3. CDR3 DNA: TGTGCCAGCGGAAAGGGGGATACGCAGTATTTT. Amino acids: CASGKGDTQYF.

This clonotype is a singleton in its sample. V gene TRBV11-2 combines with J gene TRBJ1-6, with a tentative D call TRBD1 (6 bases). V lost 5 bases to trimming and J lost 9 bases, with 20 bases between them. The V gene's germline CDR1 is SGHAT and CDR2 FQNNGV. The CDR3 totals 16 residues. The CDR3 sequence is CASSPIRGGSFSPLHF. The CDR3 coding sequence is TGTGCCAGCAGCCCGATCAGGGGAGGCTCCTTTTCACCCCTCCACTTT.

The chain carries TRBV24-1 and TRBJ2-5; a possible D gene is TRBD1 (5 bases). In germline, CDR1 is KGHDR, CDR2 SFDVKD. CDR3 length equals 14 residues. Trimming shortened V by 4 bases and J by 5 bases, and 13 bases separated the two germline ends. Here the CDR3 DNA reads TGTGCCACCAGTGACCCCAGGGCATTTGAGACCCAGTACTTC. It specifies CATSDPRAFETQYF.

This clonotype was observed many times. The rearrangement joins TRBV7-6 to TRBJ2-3; D unresolved. The CDR3 consists of 15 residues. The germline V and J ends were trimmed by 1 base and 0 bases, with 8 bases remaining between them. Per germline, CDR1 SGHVS and CDR2 FNYEAQ. The CDR3 DNA reads TGTGCCAGCAGCTTAGTCGGCAGAAGCACAGATACGCAGTATTTT. Encoded protein: CASSLVGRSTDTQYF.

This clonotype was counted a single time. The rearrangement links TRBV5-6 to TRBJ1-5; 9 bases match TRBD1. The germline V gene encodes CDR1 SGHDT and CDR2 YYEEEE. With 4 bases clipped from V and 6 bases from J, the junction kept 8 bases outside the gene matches. The CDR3 length is 15 residues. The CDR3 bases are TGTGCCAGCAGCACCGGACAGGGGACCGGTCAGCCCCAGCATTTT. Its translation: CASSTGQGTGQPQHF.

As to this clonotype: It is likely a read error, because the conserved phenylalanine at the end of the CDR3 is missing. The limits of the CDR3 on the DNA are not certain, so only TCRdb's listed CDR3 is given. The chain combines TRBV20-1 with TRBJ2-2; TRBD1, as called in the table, went unchecked against the DNA. CDR1 DFQATT and CDR2 SNEGSKA come from the germline V gene (reference sequence). 11 amino acids form the CDR3, both terminal residues included. CDR3: CSARGGTGGSE.

The chain links TRBV4-2 to TRBJ2-2; 10 bases are shared with TRBD2. Per germline, CDR1 LGHNA and CDR2 YNFKEQ. This CDR3 has 17 residues. V trimming: 0 bases; J trimming: 8 bases; junction bases outside the gene matches: 9. The CDR3 loop reads CASSQEGLAGVTGELFF. The CDR3 bases are TGTGCCAGCAGCCAAGAAGGCCTAGCGGGAGTGACGGGGGAGCTGTTTTTT.